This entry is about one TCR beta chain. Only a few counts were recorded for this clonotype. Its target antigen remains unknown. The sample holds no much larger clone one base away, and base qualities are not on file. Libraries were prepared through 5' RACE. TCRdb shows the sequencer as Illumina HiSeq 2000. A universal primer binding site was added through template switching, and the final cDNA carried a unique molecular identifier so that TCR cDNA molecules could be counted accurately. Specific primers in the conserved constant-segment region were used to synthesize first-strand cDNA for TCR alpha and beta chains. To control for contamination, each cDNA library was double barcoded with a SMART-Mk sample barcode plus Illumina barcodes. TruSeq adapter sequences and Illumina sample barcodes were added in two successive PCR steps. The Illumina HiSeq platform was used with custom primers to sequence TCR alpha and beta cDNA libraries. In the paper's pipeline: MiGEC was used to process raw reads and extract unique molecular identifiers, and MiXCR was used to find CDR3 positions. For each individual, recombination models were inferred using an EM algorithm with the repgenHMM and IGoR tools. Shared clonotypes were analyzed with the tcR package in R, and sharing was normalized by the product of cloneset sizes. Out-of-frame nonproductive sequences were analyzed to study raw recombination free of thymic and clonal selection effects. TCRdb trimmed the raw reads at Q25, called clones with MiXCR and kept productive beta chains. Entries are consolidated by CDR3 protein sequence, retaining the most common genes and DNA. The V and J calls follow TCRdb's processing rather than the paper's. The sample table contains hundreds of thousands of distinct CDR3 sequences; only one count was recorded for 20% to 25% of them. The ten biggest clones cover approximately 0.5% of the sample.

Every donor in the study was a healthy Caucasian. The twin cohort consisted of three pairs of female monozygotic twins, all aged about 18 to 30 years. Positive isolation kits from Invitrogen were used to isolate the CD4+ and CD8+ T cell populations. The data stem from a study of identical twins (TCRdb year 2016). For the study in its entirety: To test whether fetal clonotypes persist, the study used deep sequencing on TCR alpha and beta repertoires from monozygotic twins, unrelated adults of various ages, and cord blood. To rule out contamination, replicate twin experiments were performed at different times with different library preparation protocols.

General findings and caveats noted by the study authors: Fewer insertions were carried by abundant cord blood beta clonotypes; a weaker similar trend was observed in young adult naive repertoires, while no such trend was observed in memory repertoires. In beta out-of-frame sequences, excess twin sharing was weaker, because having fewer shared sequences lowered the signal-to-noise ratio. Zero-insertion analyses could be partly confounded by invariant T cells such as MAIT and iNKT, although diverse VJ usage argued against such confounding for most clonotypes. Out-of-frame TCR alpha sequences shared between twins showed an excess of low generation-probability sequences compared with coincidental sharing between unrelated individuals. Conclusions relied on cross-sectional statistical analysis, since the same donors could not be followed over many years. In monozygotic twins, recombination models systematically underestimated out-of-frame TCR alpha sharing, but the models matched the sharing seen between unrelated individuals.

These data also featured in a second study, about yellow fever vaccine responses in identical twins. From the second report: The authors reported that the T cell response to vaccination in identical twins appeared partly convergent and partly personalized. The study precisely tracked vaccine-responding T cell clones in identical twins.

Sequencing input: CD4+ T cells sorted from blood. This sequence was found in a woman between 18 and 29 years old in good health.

The DNA reads as follows: TGTGCCAGCAGCTCCACGGCAGGTTCGGAGACCCAGTACTTC. Translated, this gives CASSSTAGSETQYF. This chain is built from TRBV6-1 and TRBJ2-5, with the D gene not confidently named. From the cysteine up to the phenylalanine, the CDR3 has a length of 14 residues. Of the read, only the CDR3 DNA is kept; its 42 bases are in frame from base 1. The trim is 6 bases for V and 5 bases for J, with a gap of 16 bases between the germline ends. CDR1 and CDR2 are read off the germline V gene as MNHNS and SASEGT.